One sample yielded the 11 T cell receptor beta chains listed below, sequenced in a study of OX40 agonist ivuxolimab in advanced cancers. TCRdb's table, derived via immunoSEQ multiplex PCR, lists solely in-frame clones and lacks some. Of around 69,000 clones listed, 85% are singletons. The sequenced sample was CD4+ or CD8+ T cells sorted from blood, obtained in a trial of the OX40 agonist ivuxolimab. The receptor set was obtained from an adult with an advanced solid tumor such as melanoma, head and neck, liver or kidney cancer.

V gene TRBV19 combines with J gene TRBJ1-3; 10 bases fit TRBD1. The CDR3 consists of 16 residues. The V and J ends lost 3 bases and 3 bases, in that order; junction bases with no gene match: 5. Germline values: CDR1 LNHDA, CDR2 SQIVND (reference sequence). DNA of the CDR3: TGTGCCAGTAGTATCCGACAGGGGGCGAGTGGAAACACCATATATTTT. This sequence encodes CASSIRQGASGNTIYF. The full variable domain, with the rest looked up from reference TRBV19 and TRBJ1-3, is DGGITQSPKYLFRKEGQNVTLSCEQNLNHDAMYWYRQDPGQGLRLIYYSQIVNDFQKGDIAEGYSVSREKKESFPLTVTSAQKNPTAFYLCASSIRQGASGNTIYFGEGSWLTVV.

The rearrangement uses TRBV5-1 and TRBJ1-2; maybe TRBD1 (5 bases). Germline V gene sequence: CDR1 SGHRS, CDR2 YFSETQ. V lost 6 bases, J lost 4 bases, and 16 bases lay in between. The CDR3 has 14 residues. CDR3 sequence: CASTGDFGSYGYTF. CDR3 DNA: TGCGCCAGCACGGGGGATTTTGGCTCCTATGGCTACACCTTC.

CDR3 sequence (DNA): TGTGCCAGCTCACCAAGACTAGCGGGAGCCGACGGGGAGCTGTTTTTT. Amino acids: CASSPRLAGADGELFF. The chain joins TRBV18 to TRBJ2-2; TRBD2 matches 12 bases. The CDR3 has 16 residues. J gave up 7 bases and V 2 bases, and 5 bases lay outside the gene matches. Germline assignment: CDR1 KGHSH and CDR2 LQKENI.

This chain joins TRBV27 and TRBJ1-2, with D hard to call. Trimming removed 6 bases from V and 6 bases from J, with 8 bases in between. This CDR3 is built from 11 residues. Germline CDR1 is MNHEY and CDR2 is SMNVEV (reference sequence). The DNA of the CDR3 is TGTGCCAGCAGGAGAGGTAATGGCTACACCTTC. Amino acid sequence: CASRRGNGYTF.

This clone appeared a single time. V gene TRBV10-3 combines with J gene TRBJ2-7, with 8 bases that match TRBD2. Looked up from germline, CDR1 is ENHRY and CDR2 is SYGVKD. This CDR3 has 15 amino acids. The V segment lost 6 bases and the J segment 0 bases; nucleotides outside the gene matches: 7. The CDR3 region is CAISGGGGTSYEQYF. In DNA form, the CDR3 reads TGTGCCATCAGCGGGGGCGGGGGGACCTCCTACGAGCAGTACTTC.

CDR3 protein: CAWSRSLPQYF. DNA for the CDR3: TGTGCCTGGAGCAGGTCTTTGCCCCAGTACTTC. This chain uses TRBV30 with TRBJ2-5; no firm D call. The CDR3 is made up of 11 amino acids. CDR1 is GTSNPN and CDR2 is SVGIG in the germline V gene (reference sequence). The V end was cut by 3 bases, the J end by 9 bases, with 11 bases between.

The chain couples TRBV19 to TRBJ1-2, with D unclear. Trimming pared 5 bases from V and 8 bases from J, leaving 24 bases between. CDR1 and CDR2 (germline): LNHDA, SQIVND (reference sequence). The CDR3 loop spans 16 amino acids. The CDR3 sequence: CASSPLGMQLARGYTF. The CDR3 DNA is TGTGCCAGTAGTCCCCTAGGGATGCAACTTGCTCGGGGCTACACCTTC.

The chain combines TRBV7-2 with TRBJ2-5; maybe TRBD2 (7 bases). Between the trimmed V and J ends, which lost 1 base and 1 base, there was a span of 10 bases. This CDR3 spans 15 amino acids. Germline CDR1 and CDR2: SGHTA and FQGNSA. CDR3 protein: CASSLGRGPQETQYF. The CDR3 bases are TGTGCCAGCAGCTTAGGGCGGGGGCCCCAAGAGACCCAGTACTTC. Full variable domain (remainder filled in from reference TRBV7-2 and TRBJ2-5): GAGVSQSPSNKVTEKGKDVELRCDPISGHTALYWYRQSLGQGLEFLIYFQGNSAPDKSGLPSDRFSAERTGGSVSTLTIQRTQQEDSAVYLCASSLGRGPQETQYFGPGTRLLVL.

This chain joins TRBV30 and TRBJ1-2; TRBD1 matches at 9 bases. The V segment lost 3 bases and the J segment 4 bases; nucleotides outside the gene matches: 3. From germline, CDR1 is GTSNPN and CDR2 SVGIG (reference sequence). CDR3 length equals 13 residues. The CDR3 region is CAWRGTGLYGYTF. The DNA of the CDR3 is TGTGCCTGGAGGGGGACAGGGCTCTATGGCTACACCTTC.

In nucleotides, the CDR3 is TGTGCCAGCTCACCACGAAGGGCAGGGGACCCCCCAGACTATGGCTACACCTTC. It yields the protein CASSPRRAGDPPDYGYTF. The rearrangement uses TRBV18 and TRBJ1-2, with D possibly TRBD1 on 6 matching bases. Trimming took 1 base from V and 3 from J, leaving 21 bases between them. Germline V gene data show CDR1 as KGHSH and CDR2 as LQKENI. The CDR3 extends over 18 amino acids.

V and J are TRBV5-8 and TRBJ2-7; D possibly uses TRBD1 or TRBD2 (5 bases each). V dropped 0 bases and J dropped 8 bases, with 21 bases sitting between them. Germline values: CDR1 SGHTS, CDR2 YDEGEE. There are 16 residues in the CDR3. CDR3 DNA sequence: TGTGCCAGCAGCTTGGCTAGTGGGGGACGGCACTTGAAGCAGTACTTC. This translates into CASSLASGGRHLKQYF.